The 23 T cell receptor beta chains below were found in one sample sequenced in a study of shared clonotypes between healthy human individuals. This table comes from immunoSEQ multiplex PCR, and its TCRdb copy is limited to in-frame clones, with some not included. The data show 2,500,000 or so clones, more than 90% seen once. The sequenced material came from naive CD4+ T cells sorted from blood. Documented subset: CD45RA+ positively selected. The receptors come from a young man in good health.

The chain employs TRBV4-3 and TRBJ2-7; either TRBD1 or TRBD2 may fit D (5 bases each). The CDR3 is 18 amino acids. Germline V gives CDR1 LGHNA, CDR2 YSLEER. V was trimmed by 0 bases and J by 4 bases, leaving 22 bases between them. DNA for the CDR3: TGCGCCAGCAGCCAAGAATCGGGGTCGGCAGGGTCAGGATACGAGCAGTACTTC. Encoded protein: CASSQESGSAGSGYEQYF.

CDR3 coding DNA: TGTGCCAGCAGCAGGACAGGAACTTTGGGGGGCTACACCTTC. This gives the protein CASSRTGTLGGYTF. J is TRBJ1-2 and V is TRBV27, with 7 bases aligning to TRBD1. The V gene end was trimmed by 6 bases and the J gene end by 8 bases; junction bases not matched to a gene: 12. This CDR3 has 14 amino acids. Germline assignment: CDR1 MNHEY and CDR2 SMNVEV (reference sequence).

This chain joins TRBV6-5 and TRBJ2-7, with D maybe TRBD1 (5 bases). The V end was cut by 6 bases, the J end by 2 bases, with 17 bases between. Germline CDR1 MNHEY, CDR2 SVGAGI. CDR3 length: 15 amino acids. The CDR3 DNA sequence: TGTGCCAGCAGGTCGCCTACAGGTTCCGCCTACGAGCAGTACTTC. It is translated as CASRSPTGSAYEQYF.

V gene TRBV5-1 combines with J gene TRBJ2-3; no reliable D call. V lost 4 bases to trimming and J lost 2 bases, with 20 bases between them. The CDR3 totals 17 residues. From germline, CDR1 is SGHRS and CDR2 YFSETQ. The CDR3 nucleotides read TGCGCCAGCAGCCCGGTTGGAGCAACTCTACCCACAGATACGCAGTATTTT. It codes for CASSPVGATLPTDTQYF. The full variable domain, completed using reference TRBV5-1 and TRBJ2-3, is KAGVTQTPRYLIKTRGQQVTLSCSPISGHRSVSWYQQTPGQGLQFLFEYFSETQRNKGNFPGRFSGRQFSNSRSEMNVSTLELGDSALYLCASSPVGATLPTDTQYFGPGTRLTVL.

The J gene is TRBJ1-3, the V gene TRBV30; D is possibly TRBD1 (5 bases). Germline loops: CDR1 GTSNPN, CDR2 SVGIG (reference sequence). This CDR3 comprises 14 residues. V lost 5 bases, J lost 0 bases, and 11 bases lay in between. Here the CDR3 reads CAWDGTVSGNTIYF. The DNA for the CDR3 is TGTGCCTGGGACGGGACGGTCTCTGGAAACACCATATATTTT.

The chain couples TRBV5-1 to TRBJ2-3, with D hard to call. V shed 8 bases and J shed 5 bases, with 15 bases lying between them. The V gene's germline CDR1 is SGHRS and CDR2 YFSETQ. This CDR3 is built from 13 residues. CDR3 in amino acids: CASAAASRDTQYF. CDR3 DNA sequence: TGCGCCAGTGCCGCCGCCTCCCGAGATACGCAGTATTTT.

The genes are TRBV5-1 and TRBJ2-5; 7 bases agree with TRBD2. The CDR3 totals 14 residues. Trimming took 2 bases from V and 2 from J; bases not matched to a gene: 3. CDR1 and CDR2 from the germline V gene are SGHRS and YFSETQ. CDR3 DNA: TGCGCCAGCAGCTTCAAACTAGCGCAAGAGACCCAGTACTTC. Amino acid sequence: CASSFKLAQETQYF.

The V gene is TRBV27, the J gene TRBJ2-2; D tentatively reads TRBD1 or TRBD2 (5 bases each). There are 14 residues in the CDR3. V was trimmed by 6 bases and J by 4 bases, leaving 12 bases between them. Germline CDR1 and CDR2: MNHEY and SMNVEV (reference sequence). The CDR3 here is CASSSYGGTGELFF. Here the CDR3 DNA reads TGTGCCAGCAGCTCTTATGGGGGCACCGGGGAGCTGTTTTTT.

This sequence joins TRBV10-3 and TRBJ2-1, with 13 positions matching TRBD2. The CDR3 is 19 residues long. Trimming at V came to 4 bases and at J to 0 bases, leaving 9 bases not matched to a gene. Germline V gene data show CDR1 as ENHRY and CDR2 as SYGVKD. Written as DNA, the CDR3 is TGTGCCATCAGTGGAGAGAGGACTAGCGGGAGAACCTCCTACAATGAGCAGTTCTTC. As protein: CAISGERTSGRTSYNEQFF.

This clone was detected only once. The chain links TRBV5-1 to TRBJ2-1; maybe TRBD2 (6 bases). This CDR3 region has 16 residues. CDR1 and CDR2 from the germline V gene are SGHRS and YFSETQ. V lost 3 bases and J lost 1, with 14 bases in between. The CDR3 sequence: CASSSAGRDSYNEQFF. The DNA for the CDR3 is TGCGCCAGCAGCTCTGCGGGGCGGGATTCCTACAATGAGCAGTTCTTC.

This sequence joins TRBV18 and TRBJ2-1; D unclear. This CDR3 is 14 amino acids long. The V end lost 0 bases, the J end lost 6 bases, and 9 bases lay between the germline ends. The germline V gene has CDR1 KGHSH and CDR2 LQKENI. The CDR3 reads CASSPPSGRNEQFF. Here the CDR3 DNA reads TGTGCCAGCTCACCACCCTCCGGGCGCAATGAGCAGTTCTTC.

The rearrangement links TRBV14 to TRBJ2-1; 10 nucleotides align to TRBD2. Germline V gives CDR1 SGHDN, CDR2 FVKESK. After removal of 5 bases from V and 3 bases from J, the junction contained 10 bases not matched to a gene. This CDR3 spans 17 amino acids. CDR3: CASSSLAGDSFYNEQFF. Here the CDR3 DNA reads TGTGCCAGCAGCTCCCTAGCGGGGGACTCCTTCTACAATGAGCAGTTCTTC.

The chain has TRBV7-9 and TRBJ2-7; TRBD2 agrees at 11 bases. The CDR3 contains 14 residues. Germline V gene data show CDR1 as SEHNR and CDR2 as FQNEAQ (reference sequence). Trimming removed 3 bases from V and 3 bases from J; junction bases left unmatched: 1. In DNA, the CDR3 is TGTGCCAGCAGCTTGACTAGCGGGATCTACGAGCAGTACTTC. This gives the protein CASSLTSGIYEQYF.

The count of this clone is one. This sequence joins TRBV19 and TRBJ2-7, with D possibly TRBD1 on 6 matching bases. Trimming stripped 5 bases from V and 5 bases from J, with 19 bases between. Germline assignment: CDR1 LNHDA and CDR2 SQIVND (reference sequence). This CDR3 comprises 15 residues. CDR3 residues: CASSVLATGAHEQYF. CDR3 DNA: TGTGCCAGTAGTGTCCTTGCGACAGGTGCCCACGAGCAGTACTTC.

CDR3 bases: TGTGCCTGGACCTGGGACTCCCGACTAAATTCACCCCTCCACTTT. Encoded protein: CAWTWDSRLNSPLHF. V and J are TRBV30 and TRBJ1-6; maybe TRBD1 (5 bases). This CDR3 comprises 15 residues. V was trimmed by 4 bases and J by 7 bases, leaving 17 bases between them. The germline gives CDR1 GTSNPN, CDR2 SVGIG (reference sequence).

The chain uses TRBV15 and TRBJ2-3; 8 nucleotides agree with TRBD1. The V gene's germline CDR1 is LNHNV and CDR2 YYDKDF (reference sequence). There are 18 residues in the CDR3. J was trimmed by 3 bases and V by 0 bases; bases with no gene match: 11. The CDR3 loop reads CATSREVRTGRRTDTQYF. CDR3 coding DNA: TGTGCCACCAGCAGAGAGGTCCGGACAGGGAGACGGACAGATACGCAGTATTTT.

This sequence joins TRBV7-9 and TRBJ1-1; no clear D gene. CDR3 length: 14 residues. Germline V gives CDR1 SEHNR, CDR2 FQNEAQ (reference sequence). With 1 base removed from V and 7 bases from J, the gap between germline ends came to 13 bases. Written as DNA, the CDR3 is TGTGCCAGCAGCTTAGACAGTCAGAGACGTGAAGCTTTCTTT. The encoded protein is CASSLDSQRREAFF.

The CDR3 region is CASAGLFITDTQYF. The DNA for the CDR3 is TGTGCCAGCGCGGGACTGTTTATCACAGATACGCAGTATTTT. This rearrangement joins TRBV9 to TRBJ2-3; maybe TRBD2 (6 bases). The CDR3 runs 14 residues. The germline V gene has CDR1 SGDLS and CDR2 YYNGEE. V was clipped by 7 bases and J by 2 bases, with 14 bases between them.

The J gene is TRBJ1-5, the V gene TRBV2; weak D call: TRBD1 (6 bases). This CDR3 is 17 amino acids long. Trimming left V 3 bases short and J 0 bases short, with 15 bases between. Per the germline V gene, CDR1 is SNHLY and CDR2 is FYNNEI. The CDR3 nucleotides are TGTGCCAGCAGTGAGCTAGGGTGGGGGGCTAGCAATCAGCCCCAGCATTTT. Protein product: CASSELGWGASNQPQHF.

With respect to this clone: One end of the junction does not line up with germline, which may come from a read error. This chain uses TRBV4-1 with TRBJ2-3; TRBD1 aligns across 8 bases. The CDR3 runs 16 residues. Per germline, CDR1 MGHRA and CDR2 YSYEKL. The CDR3 nucleotides read TGCGCCAGCAGCAAAGACACAGGGGGATGGAGAGATACGCAGTATTTT. Encoded protein: CASSKDTGGWRDTQYF.

This chain uses TRBV4-1 with TRBJ2-7; D not certain. This CDR3 has 14 residues. Germline CDR1 and CDR2: MGHRA and YSYEKL. Trimming removed 1 base from V and 2 bases from J, with 9 bases in between. The CDR3 region is CASSQVRSAYEQYF. CDR3 DNA sequence: TGCGCCAGCAGCCAAGTCAGGAGCGCCTACGAGCAGTACTTC.

Concerning this clone itself: This same CDR3 is encoded by further DNA sequences in the sample. Here the CDR3 DNA reads TGTGCCAGCAGCCCCAGGGACAGGGTCTATGGCTACACCTTC. Its protein product is CASSPRDRVYGYTF. The chain links TRBV7-2 to TRBJ1-2; TRBD1 matches 9 bases. CDR1 is SGHTA and CDR2 is FQGNSA in the germline V gene. The CDR3 spans 14 residues. V lost 5 bases to trimming and J lost 4 bases; unmatched junction nucleotides: 5.

In its sample, this clone was seen once. The chain recombines TRBV29-1 with TRBJ2-7, with TRBD2 identical over 8 bases. CDR3 length: 12 amino acids. CDR1 and CDR2 (germline): SQVTM, ANQGSEA. Germline trimming cut 4 bases from V and 6 bases from J; bases unmatched to any gene: 5. The CDR3 spells CSVVVAGSEQYF. CDR3 DNA sequence: TGCAGCGTTGTAGTAGCGGGAAGCGAGCAGTACTTC.